The clone carrying this TCR beta chain came up many times. Its target is unknown. CDR3 length equals 14 residues. Per germline, CDR1 MDHEN and CDR2 SYDVKM. Trimming left V 5 bases short and J 3 bases short, with 11 bases between. This sample was included in a study of T cell repertoires in cytomegalovirus infection. Across the study: Carrying CMV and the relevant HLA type showed in public TCR beta signatures.

MiXCR, applied by TCRdb to the reads, yields one record per CDR3 protein. The sample has 450,000 to 600,000 distinct CDR3 sequences, 11% seen once. General study results and limits: HLA-C-restricted CMV clonotypes gave the most frequent clonotype in two of eight donors. Individuals carrying CMV plus the relevant HLA were identified by cumulative frequency of public TCR beta families.

The genes are TRBV28 and TRBJ2-1; tentatively, D is TRBD1 (5 bases). This TCR was recovered from a human donor in good health (CMV status not recorded). Some clones in this sample may be carry-over from other donors' samples. Sequenced sample: PBMCs. CDR3 loop: CASSPMTDYNEQFF. Here the CDR3 DNA reads TGTGCCAGCAGTCCGATGACAGACTACAATGAGCAGTTCTTC. The whole variable domain, filled in from reference TRBV28 and TRBJ2-1, reads DVKVTQSSRYLVKRTGEKVFLECVQDMDHENMFWYRQDPGLGLRLIYFSYDVKMKEKGDIPEGYSVSREKKERFSLILESASTNQTSMYLCASSPMTDYNEQFFGPGTRLTVL.